This T cell receptor beta chain derives from a study of blood T cell repertoires in COVID-19. Study-level background: Italy, Spain and the United States were the sources of the convalescent and acute COVID-19 samples. PBMCs, B-cell-depleted T cells, or T cells provided the cDNA or gDNA that made up the material.

Under the authors' procedure: Estimation of nucleated cell counts relied on the amplification of reference gene primers. Libraries were prepared by immunoSEQ multiplex PCR; TCRdb keeps only in-frame clonotypes and omits some of them. Clonal size and the V and J genes are those of that table, whereas D and trimming came from the DNA. The profile shows 65,000 to 95,000 clones, around 85% of them singletons. V lost 6 bases, J lost 9 bases, and 15 bases lay in between. The germline V gene encodes CDR1 MGHDK and CDR2 SYGVNS. The CDR3 covers 14 residues. The chain joins TRBV25-1 to TRBJ1-6; tentative D call: TRBD1 (5 bases). This TCR was sampled from an elderly man with active or convalescent COVID-19. Sequenced sample: peripheral blood. CDR3 DNA sequence: TGTGCCAGCAGCAGATCGGGGGGAGGTTCACCCCTCCACTTT. This sequence encodes CASSRSGGGSPLHF.